This T cell receptor beta chain is from a study of blood T cell repertoires in COVID-19 (dated by TCRdb to 2020 to 2022). A note on the overall study: The collaborator samples originated in the United States, Italy and Spain and spanned the acute and convalescent phases of COVID-19. Subjects who had been exposed to COVID-19, were actively infected with it, or had recovered from it provided the deeply sampled blood TCRbeta repertoires that made up the dataset. Samples came from the ongoing ImmuneRACE study (first 160 participants) plus 1,254 subjects from 6 global collaborators. HLA class I and class II types, where available, came from metadata supplied by the sample provider rather than from assay-based typing. A freely available public database, intended as a resource for researchers studying the immune response to SARS-CoV-2, is where the repertoires were released. Sample metadata almost always included a de-identified subject ID, COVID-19 status, age in years and sex. The material from the prospective study consisted of cDNA or gDNA derived from T cells, B-cell-depleted T cells, or PBMCs.

The germline V gene gives CDR1 as ENHRY and CDR2 as SYGVKD. A distance of 28 bases separates the germline ends of V and J, which lose 8 bases and 2 bases respectively. The CDR3 numbers 19 residues from cysteine through phenylalanine. Only the CDR3 region is kept as DNA, spanning 57 bases read in frame from base 1. The table lists this clone with a count of one. There is no known antigen for this receptor. The record has no base qualities; no much larger clone is one base away. Collaborating institutions collected whole blood in K2EDTA tubes following their own protocols. For TCRbeta analysis, collaborators shipped samples as frozen whole blood, isolated PBMCs, or DNA extracted from either of those sample types. Study-wide conclusions, independent of this receptor: The quantity of clinical and demographic metadata differed by source and by participant and was supplied without curation.

TCRbeta CDR3 regions were amplified from genomic DNA by means of the immunoSEQ Assay, a bias-controlled multiplex PCR. Per the authors' processing: The number of nucleated cells in each sample was estimated by amplification of reference gene primers within the assay. Sequence reads were collapsed and filtered to measure the absolute abundance of every unique TCRbeta CDR3 rearrangement. For each sample, productive Simpson clonality was calculated as the square root of Simpson's diversity index across productive rearrangements. TCRdb retrieved this table from immuneACCESS and kept in-frame rearrangements only. Not all clones are present; in checked studies, unresolved V genes account for under half, and no reason is known for the remainder. The D gene and trimming were derived from the DNA, and the V and J assignments and clone size from that table. The sample table contains about 70,000 clones; only one count was recorded for 85% to 90% of them. Around 8.7% of the sample is held by the ten biggest clonotypes.

Source material: peripheral blood. The sequence links TRBV10-3 to TRBJ2-1, with TRBD2 perhaps the D gene, on 7 matching bases. The sequence was collected from a man aged 45-65 years with active COVID-19. The nucleotide sequence is TGTGCCATCGCCGGGACTCCAGGGGTGGGGGGGGTCCCCTACAATGAGCAGTTCTTC. This codes for CAIAGTPGVGGVPYNEQFF.